This TCR beta chain is from a study of cytomegalovirus exposure and HLA in healthy donors. This clone was found a few times. The PCR was carried out with 60 Vbeta primers and 13 Jbeta primers. Profiled with immunoSEQ multiplex PCR; TCRdb holds only in-frame clones, not every one. The repertoire includes approximately 120,000 clones, under 20% of them detected once, and around 2.6% sits in the top ten. The J segment lost 5 bases and the V segment lost 6 bases, leaving 17 bases of the junction unmatched. The germline gives CDR1 SQVTM, CDR2 ANQGSEA. The CDR3 is made up of 16 amino acids. Sequenced sample: PBMCs. This sequence joins TRBV29-1 and TRBJ2-5; 8 nucleotides match TRBD2. This sequence originates from a female donor in good health and CMV-seropositive. DNA for the CDR3: TGCAGCGTCGAAAGACAGGACTACCCTAGCGGGGAGACCCAGTACTTC. Protein: CSVERQDYPSGETQYF.